The T cell receptor (beta chain) described here comes from a study of read filtering for tumor transcriptome and immune sequencing. General observations from the study: Single-read clonotypes: roughly 81% of IR-seq clonotypes (roughly 4% of reads), more than 70% of RNA-seq clonotypes (less than 50% of reads). Compared with RNA-seq, IR-seq gave much higher clonotype depth and reliability.

CDR1 and CDR2 from the germline V gene are SQVTM and ANQGSEA. The V end was cut by 6 bases, the J end by 7 bases, with 16 bases between. The CDR3 spans 12 residues. Molecular barcoded adaptors covering alpha/delta and beta/gamma chains were used on approximately 400 ng RNA. TCRdb redid the calling of the reads with MiXCR, one entry per CDR3 protein. The sample includes 100,000 to 150,000 distinct CDR3 sequences, roughly 13% of them seen just once. At least ten counts were recorded for this clonotype. The antigen is undetermined. The TCR was taken from a donor at least 40 years old with multiple myeloma. Material: a population of CD138-negative cells sorted from bone marrow. The J gene is TRBJ2-7, the V gene TRBV29-1; D may be TRBD1 or TRBD2 (5 bases each). In DNA, the CDR3 is TGCAGCGTCGGTCGGGGCCTCGGGGAGCAGTACTTC. It yields the protein CSVGRGLGEQYF.